The source of this T cell receptor (beta chain) is a study of human versus mouse CDR3 diversity and MHC coevolution. Study-wide findings and caveats: Among all groups, most of the three human donors showed least clonal inequality.

Cells were CD45RO-negative CD62L-positive naive CD4 T cells sorted from PBMCs. V was clipped by 4 bases and J by 2 bases; unmatched bases: 1. CDR1 is KGHSH and CDR2 is LQKENI in the germline V gene. The CDR3 contains 14 residues. This clone occurred once. Antigen specificity is unknown. The data were produced by immunoSEQ multiplex PCR, yet TCRdb's version contains in-frame clones alone and is incomplete. The sample records 86,000 or so clones, just over 90% being singletons. This clonotype originated in a person aged 25 to 69 in good health. V usage is TRBV18 and J usage is TRBJ1-1, with 10 bases identical to TRBD1. The sample taken for sequencing was naive CD4+ T cells from blood. As for subset: CD45RO-negative CD62L-positive naive CD4 T cells. The CDR3: CASSRDRGNTEAFF. The CDR3 nucleotides read TGTGCCAGCTCACGGGACAGGGGAAACACTGAAGCTTTCTTT.